The sequence of this T cell receptor (beta chain) was determined in a study of blood T cell repertoires in COVID-19. Study-wide background: Material from acute and convalescent COVID-19 was sourced from the United States, Italy and Spain.

This table comes from immunoSEQ multiplex PCR, and its TCRdb copy is limited to in-frame clones, with some not included. The profile shows hundreds of thousands of clones, roughly 85% of them singletons. Donors were grouped by their self-reported clinical history. The material sequenced was PBMCs or T cells enriched from blood (not recorded which). This TCR came from a woman in her 50s who had recovered from COVID-19.

The CDR3 sequence is CASSITGRLEQYF. As DNA, the CDR3 is TGTGCCAGTAGTATTACCGGGAGACTCGAGCAGTACTTC. The chain joins TRBV19 to TRBJ2-7; D is perhaps TRBD2 (6 bases). This CDR3 has 13 residues. Looked up from germline, CDR1 is LNHDA and CDR2 is SQIVND (reference sequence). Between the trimmed V and J ends, which lost 3 bases and 6 bases, there was a span of 12 bases. Filled out from reference TRBV19 and TRBJ2-7, the complete variable domain reads DGGITQSPKYLFRKEGQNVTLSCEQNLNHDAMYWYRQDPGQGLRLIYYSQIVNDFQKGDIAEGYSVSREKKESFPLTVTSAQKNPTAFYLCASSITGRLEQYFGPGTRLTVT.